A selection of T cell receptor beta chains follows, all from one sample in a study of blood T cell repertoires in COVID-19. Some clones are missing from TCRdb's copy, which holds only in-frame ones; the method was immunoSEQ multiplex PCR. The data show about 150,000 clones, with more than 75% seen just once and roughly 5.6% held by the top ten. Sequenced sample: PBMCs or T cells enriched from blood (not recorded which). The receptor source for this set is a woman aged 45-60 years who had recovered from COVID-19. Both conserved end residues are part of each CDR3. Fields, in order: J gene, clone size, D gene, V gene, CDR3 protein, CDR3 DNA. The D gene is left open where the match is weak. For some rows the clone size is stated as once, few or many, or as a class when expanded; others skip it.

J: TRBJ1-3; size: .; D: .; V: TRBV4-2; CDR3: CASSQDVGVAGNTIYF; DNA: TGTGCCAGCAGCCAAGATGTAGGGGTTGCGGGAAACACCATATATTTT
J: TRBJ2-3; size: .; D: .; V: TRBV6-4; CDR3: CASSDRGLSTDTQYF; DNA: TGTGCCAGCAGTGACAGAGGACTAAGCACAGATACGCAGTATTTT
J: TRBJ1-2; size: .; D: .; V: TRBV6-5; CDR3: CASTRGGDGYTF; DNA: TGTGCCAGCACCCGGGGGGGAGATGGCTACACCTTC
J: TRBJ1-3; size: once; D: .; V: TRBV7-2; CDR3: CASSLVSFGQGNTIYF; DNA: TGTGCCAGCAGCTTAGTCTCATTCGGACAAGGAAACACCATATATTTT
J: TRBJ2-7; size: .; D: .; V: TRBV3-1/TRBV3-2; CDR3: CASSQVGVYEQYF; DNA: TGTGCCAGCAGCCAAGTAGGGGTCTACGAGCAGTACTTC
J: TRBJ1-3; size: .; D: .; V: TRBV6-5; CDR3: CASSSVNSGNTIYF; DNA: TGTGCCAGCAGTTCGGTCAACTCTGGAAACACCATATATTTT
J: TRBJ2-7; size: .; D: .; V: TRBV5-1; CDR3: CASSFQASSIEQYF; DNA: TGCGCCAGCAGCTTTCAAGCGTCATCCATCGAGCAGTACTTC
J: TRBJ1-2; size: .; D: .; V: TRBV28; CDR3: CASSLTGYGYTF; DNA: TGTGCCAGCAGTTTAACAGGATATGGCTACACCTTC
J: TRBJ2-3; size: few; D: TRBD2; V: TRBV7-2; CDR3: CASSLGLGGAGDTQYF; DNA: TGTGCCAGCAGCTTAGGTCTCGGGGGGGCCGGCGATACGCAGTATTTT
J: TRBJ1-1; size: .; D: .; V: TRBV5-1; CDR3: CASSPQGLGQGTEAFF; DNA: TGCGCCAGCAGCCCCCAGGGTCTGGGGCAGGGCACTGAAGCTTTCTTT
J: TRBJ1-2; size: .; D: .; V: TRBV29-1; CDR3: CSVLQLSGLMDGYTF; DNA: TGCAGCGTCCTGCAGCTTTCGGGACTGATGGATGGCTACACCTTC
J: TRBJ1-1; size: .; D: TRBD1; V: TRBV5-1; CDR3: CASSLNSMTGPNTEAFF; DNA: TGCGCCAGCAGCCTCAATTCGATGACAGGGCCCAACACTGAAGCTTTCTTT
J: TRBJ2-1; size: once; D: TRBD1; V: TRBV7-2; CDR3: CASNDPGQGGNEQFF; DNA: TGTGCCAGCAACGACCCGGGACAGGGTGGGAATGAGCAGTTCTTC
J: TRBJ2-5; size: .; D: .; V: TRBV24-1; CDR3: CATSGGLGGSQYF; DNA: TGTGCCACCAGTGGGGGACTAGGGGGCTCCCAGTACTTC
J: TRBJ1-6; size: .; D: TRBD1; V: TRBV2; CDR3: CATQGQGDSPLHF; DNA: TGTGCCACCCAGGGACAGGGCGATTCACCCCTCCACTTT
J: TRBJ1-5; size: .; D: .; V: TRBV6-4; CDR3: CASSPEGTQPQHF; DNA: TGTGCCAGCAGCCCCGAGGGAACTCAGCCCCAGCATTTT
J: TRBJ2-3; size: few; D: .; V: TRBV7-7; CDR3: CASSLLSPGTITDTQYF; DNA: TGTGCCAGCAGCTTGCTGTCGCCCGGGACAATCACAGATACGCAGTATTTT
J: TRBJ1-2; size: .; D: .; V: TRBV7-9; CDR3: CASSLWGGGANYGYTF; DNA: TGTGCCAGCAGCTTATGGGGCGGCGGCGCAAACTATGGCTACACCTTC
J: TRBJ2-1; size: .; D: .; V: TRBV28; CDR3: CASSSLGAVNYNEQFF; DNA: TGTGCCAGCAGTTCCCTAGGAGCGGTTAATTACAATGAGCAGTTCTTC
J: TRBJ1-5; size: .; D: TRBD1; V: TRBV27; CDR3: CASSLAGQGRDQPQHF; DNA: TGTGCCAGCAGTTTAGCCGGACAGGGGAGGGATCAGCCCCAGCATTTT
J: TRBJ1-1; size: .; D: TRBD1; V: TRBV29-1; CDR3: CSVERGTVEAFF; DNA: TGCAGCGTTGAAAGGGGGACAGTTGAAGCTTTCTTT
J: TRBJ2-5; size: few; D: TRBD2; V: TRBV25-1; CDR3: CATGTSGDQETQYF; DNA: TGTGCCACCGGGACTAGCGGGGATCAAGAGACCCAGTACTTC
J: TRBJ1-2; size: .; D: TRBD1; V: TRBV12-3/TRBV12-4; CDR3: CASSDRGDYGYTF; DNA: TGTGCCAGCAGCGACAGGGGGGACTATGGCTACACCTTC
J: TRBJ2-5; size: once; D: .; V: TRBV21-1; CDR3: CASGLLLAGPGETQYF; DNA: TGTGCCAGCGGTCTTCTACTAGCGGGGCCCGGGGAGACCCAGTACTTC
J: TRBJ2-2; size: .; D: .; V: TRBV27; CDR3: CASSLAGLNTGELFF; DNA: TGTGCCAGCAGTTTAGCGGGGCTGAACACCGGGGAGCTGTTTTTT
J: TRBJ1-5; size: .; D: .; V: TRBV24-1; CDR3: CATSDVQNQPQHF; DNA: TGTGCCACCAGTGATGTACAGAATCAGCCCCAGCATTTT
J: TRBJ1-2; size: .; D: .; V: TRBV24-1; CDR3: CATSDTRDGVAYGYTF; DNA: TGTGCCACCAGTGATACCAGGGATGGGGTTGCCTATGGCTACACCTTC
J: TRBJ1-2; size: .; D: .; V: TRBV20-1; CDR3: CSASKGPSYGYTF; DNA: TGCAGTGCTAGTAAGGGGCCGAGCTATGGCTACACCTTC
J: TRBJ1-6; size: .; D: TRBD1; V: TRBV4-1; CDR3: CASSRAWQGASPLHF; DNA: TGCGCCAGCAGCCGAGCCTGGCAGGGGGCCTCACCCCTCCACTTT
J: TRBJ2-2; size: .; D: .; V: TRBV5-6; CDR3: CASRDRGQDFNTGELFF; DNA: TGTGCCAGCAGGGATCGGGGTCAGGATTTTAACACCGGGGAGCTGTTTTTT
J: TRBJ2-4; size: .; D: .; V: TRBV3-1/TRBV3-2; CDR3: CASSLSSVAKNIQYF; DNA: TGTGCCAGCAGCCTCTCAAGCGTAGCCAAAAACATTCAGTACTTC
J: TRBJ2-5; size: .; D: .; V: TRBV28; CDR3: CASSLQTLQETQYF; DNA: TGTGCCAGCAGTCTTCAGACACTCCAAGAGACCCAGTACTTC
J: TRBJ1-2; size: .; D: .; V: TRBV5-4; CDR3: CASSLDLANYGYTF; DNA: TGTGCCAGCAGCTTGGATTTGGCAAACTATGGCTACACCTTC
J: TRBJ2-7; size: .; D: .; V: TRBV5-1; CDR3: CASSLSSYEQYF; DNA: TGCGCCAGCAGCTTGTCCAGCTACGAGCAGTACTTC
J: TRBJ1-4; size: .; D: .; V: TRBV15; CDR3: CATSRGAGTRDEKLFF; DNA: TGTGCCACCAGCAGAGGGGCAGGGACAAGGGATGAAAAACTGTTTTTT
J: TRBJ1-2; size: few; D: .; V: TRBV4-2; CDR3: CASSQAIGEGSYGYTF; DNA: TGTGCCAGCAGCCAAGCAATTGGGGAGGGATCCTATGGCTACACCTTC
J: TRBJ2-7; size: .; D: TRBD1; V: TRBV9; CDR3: CASSVATGTGTYEQYF; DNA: TGTGCCAGCAGCGTAGCTACAGGGACAGGGACCTACGAGCAGTACTTC